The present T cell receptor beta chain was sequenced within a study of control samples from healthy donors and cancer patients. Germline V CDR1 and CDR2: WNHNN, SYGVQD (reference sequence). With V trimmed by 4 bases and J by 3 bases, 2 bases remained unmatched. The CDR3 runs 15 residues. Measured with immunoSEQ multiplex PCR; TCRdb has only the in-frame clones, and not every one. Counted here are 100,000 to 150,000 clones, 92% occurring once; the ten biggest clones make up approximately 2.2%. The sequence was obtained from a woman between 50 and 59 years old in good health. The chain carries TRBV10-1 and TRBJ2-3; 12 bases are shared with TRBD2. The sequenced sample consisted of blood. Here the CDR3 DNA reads TGCGCCAGCAGTGGACTAGCGGGGGTTACAGATACGCAGTATTTT. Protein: CASSGLAGVTDTQYF.